The source of this T cell receptor (beta chain) is a study of blood T cells in healthy people across ages. Alongside a J-beta primer mix, a sample-barcoded 5' primer served in a second PCR lasting roughly 7 to 12 cycles. Every single cDNA molecule received a tag from a template-switch adaptor with 12 random nucleotides. A single record per CDR3 protein comes from TCRdb applying MiXCR to the 5' RACE reads. The sample has about 800,000 distinct CDR3 sequences, about 42% seen once. About this clonotype: At one end the junction does not follow the germline gene, possibly because of a read error.

Germline V gives CDR1 SQVTM, CDR2 ANQGSEA. This CDR3 has 12 amino acids. The sample taken for sequencing was blood. The origin of this receptor is a man older than 75 in good health. This chain joins TRBV29-1 and TRBJ2-7; possible D gene TRBD1, 5 bases. The CDR3 loop reads CSVSRDSYEQCF. CDR3 bases: TGCAGCGTGAGCAGGGATTCCTACGAGCAGTGCTTC.